This TCR beta chain was observed in a study of blood T cell repertoires in COVID-19. Study-level information: COVID-19 samples from acute and convalescent phases originated in the United States, Italy and Spain. The analysed material was cDNA or gDNA that came from T cells, B-cell-depleted T cells, or PBMCs.

The CDR3 length is 19 residues. Repertoires were generated with immunoSEQ multiplex PCR, while TCRdb's copy carries only in-frame clones and drops some. The repertoire holds roughly 180,000 clones, 80% to 90% seen once, with under 2.5% in the top ten. V and J are TRBV21-1 and TRBJ2-6; TRBD2, the table's D call, lacks a check against the DNA. TRBV21-1 counts as a pseudogene. This TCR was recovered from a man aged 65-85 years with active or convalescent COVID-19. The sequencing input was peripheral blood. The CDR3 is CASSTNLAGGVTGANVLTF. The CDR3 DNA sequence: TGTGCCAGCAGCACAAACTTAGCGGGGGGTGTTACTGGGGCCAACGTCCTGACTTTC.